The 31 T cell receptor beta chains reported below all come from one sample, sequenced in a study of neurological immune-mediated disorders. TCRdb itself ran the 5' RACE reads through MiXCR, one entry per CDR3 protein. The sample has approximately 30,000 distinct CDR3 sequences; under 7% are singletons. The sample consisted of PBMCs. These receptors were taken from a woman between 50 and 59 years old in good health.

This clonotype was seen ten or more times. This sequence joins TRBV5-1 and TRBJ2-7; D possibly corresponds to TRBD1 (6 bases). Deletions cut 3 bases from V and 4 bases from J, with 14 bases between. The CDR3 length is 14 residues. Germline lookup yields CDR1 SGHRS and CDR2 YFSETQ. CDR3 nucleotides: TGCGCCAGCAGCTCCGGACAGCAAGTATACGAGCAGTACTTC. It yields the protein CASSSGQQVYEQYF.

This clonotype appeared many times. This chain uses TRBV20-1 with TRBJ2-1; 10 bases line up with TRBD1. Germline V gene sequence: CDR1 DFQATT, CDR2 SNEGSKA (reference sequence). CDR3 length equals 15 residues. V dropped 3 bases and J dropped 7; count of bases not matched to a gene: 9. CDR3 sequence (DNA): TGCAGTGCTAGGGGGGTGGGACAGGGGTCAAATGAGCAGTTCTTC. This translates into CSARGVGQGSNEQFF.

This clonotype was detected many times. The V call is TRBV27, the J call TRBJ2-2; no clear D gene. Germline V gene sequence: CDR1 MNHEY, CDR2 SMNVEV (reference sequence). The CDR3 loop spans 13 amino acids. Trimming removed 0 bases from V and 4 bases from J, with 3 bases in between. CDR3 sequence (DNA): TGTGCCAGCAGTTTATCGATCACCGGGGAGCTGTTTTTT. Translation gives CASSLSITGELFF.

This clonotype was picked up many times. The V call is TRBV5-1, the J call TRBJ2-2; TRBD2 agrees at 9 bases. Trimming cost V 0 bases and J 8 bases; bases outside gene matches: 8. CDR3 length: 16 residues. The germline V gene encodes CDR1 SGHRS and CDR2 YFSETQ. CDR3 region: CASSLALASGIGELFF. The CDR3, as DNA: TGCGCCAGCAGCTTGGCCTTGGCTAGCGGGATTGGGGAGCTGTTTTTT.

Ten or more counts support this clonotype. The chain is built from TRBV7-2 and TRBJ2-1; a possible D gene is TRBD2 (6 bases). The CDR3 has 15 residues. Germline loops: CDR1 SGHTA, CDR2 FQGNSA. V shed 5 bases and J shed 4 bases, with 15 bases lying between them. The CDR3 bases are TGTGCCAGCAGCCAAACAAGGGGAGGTTACAATGAGCAGTTCTTC. It encodes CASSQTRGGYNEQFF.

By share, this clonotype counts as medium-sized. V is TRBV20-1 and J is TRBJ2-2, with TRBD1 matching over 8 bases. This CDR3 contains 14 residues. The germline CDR1 and CDR2 sequences are DFQATT and SNEGSKA (reference sequence). Trimming at V came to 5 bases and at J to 6 bases, leaving 8 bases not matched to a gene. CDR3 in amino acids: CSAPGQGAPGELFF. In DNA, the CDR3 is TGCAGTGCTCCCGGGCAGGGGGCACCCGGGGAGCTGTTTTTT.

This clonotype was detected ten times or more. The rearrangement links TRBV15 to TRBJ1-1; D remains ambiguous. Germline CDR1 LNHNV, CDR2 YYDKDF (reference sequence). V lost 7 bases, J lost 1 base, and 10 bases lay in between. This CDR3 is built from 13 residues. CDR3 amino acids: CATKAGENTEAFF. The CDR3 nucleotides read TGTGCCACCAAAGCCGGAGAGAACACTGAAGCTTTCTTT.

This clonotype was seen at least ten times. This chain links TRBV7-6 with TRBJ2-1, with TRBD2 matching 8 bases. The CDR3 runs to 16 residues. V shed 3 bases and J 8 bases; nucleotides not matched to a gene: 12. The germline CDR1 and CDR2 sequences are SGHVS and FNYEAQ. The CDR3 nucleotides read TGTGCCAGCAGCTTCCTCTCGGGGGGGCTGGTCGATGAGCAGTTCTTC. Translation gives CASSFLSGGLVDEQFF.

This clonotype was seen repeatedly, ten times or more. This chain joins TRBV7-2 and TRBJ1-1, with unresolved D. V lost 5 bases and J 5 bases, leaving 15 bases between the germline ends. Germline V gives CDR1 SGHTA, CDR2 FQGNSA. This CDR3 spans 14 amino acids. The CDR3 nucleotides read TGTGCCAGCAGCCCAACAAAGGGTGTGACTGAAGCTTTCTTT. This codes for CASSPTKGVTEAFF.

This clonotype was detected ten times or more. The chain is built from TRBV27 and TRBJ1-6, with D unclear. Trimming pared 2 bases from V and 7 bases from J, leaving 21 bases between. The CDR3 loop spans 18 amino acids. Germline V gives CDR1 MNHEY, CDR2 SMNVEV (reference sequence). CDR3 nucleotides: TGTGCCAGCAGTTTAACCGCATTGTTAGATCTATACAATTCACCCCTCCACTTT. Amino acids: CASSLTALLDLYNSPLHF.

This clonotype appeared many times. V usage is TRBV5-1 and J usage is TRBJ2-1; perhaps TRBD2 as D (6 bases). Germline V gene data show CDR1 as SGHRS and CDR2 as YFSETQ. V gave up 0 bases and J gave up 6 bases, with 13 bases separating them. This CDR3 region has 15 residues. The CDR3 region has the DNA TGCGCCAGCAGCTTGGGGGGACTCCCCGGCAATGAGCAGTTCTTC. Its translation: CASSLGGLPGNEQFF. The full variable domain, its missing parts supplied by reference TRBV5-1 and TRBJ2-1, is KAGVTQTPRYLIKTRGQQVTLSCSPISGHRSVSWYQQTPGQGLQFLFEYFSETQRNKGNFPGRFSGRQFSNSRSEMNVSTLELGDSALYLCASSLGGLPGNEQFFGPGTRLTVL.

This clonotype came up many times. This chain uses TRBV10-2 with TRBJ2-7; possible D gene TRBD2, 6 bases. Germline CDR1 WSHSY, CDR2 SAAADI. The CDR3 runs to 13 residues. V was trimmed by 5 bases and J by 3 bases, leaving 11 bases between them. In DNA, the CDR3 is TGCGCCAGCAGTACCTCGGGGGTCTACGAGCAGTACTTC. Encoded protein: CASSTSGVYEQYF.

This clonotype has ten or more counts. V gene TRBV20-1 combines with J gene TRBJ2-3; 7 nucleotides align to TRBD1. CDR1 and CDR2 (germline): DFQATT, SNEGSKA (reference sequence). With 2 bases clipped from V and 1 base from J, the junction kept 3 bases outside the gene matches. This CDR3 is 14 amino acids long. CDR3 nucleotide sequence: TGCAGTGCTAGATGGCAGGGGGGCACAGATACGCAGTATTTT. It is translated as CSARWQGGTDTQYF.

This clonotype appeared many times. The chain employs TRBV7-2 and TRBJ1-5, with a tentative D call TRBD1 (6 bases). The CDR3 totals 15 residues. Germline V gives CDR1 SGHTA, CDR2 FQGNSA. V was cut by 0 bases and J by 5 bases, with 11 bases left in between. CDR3 in DNA: TGTGCCAGCAGCTTAGCGAACAGGGACGATCAGCCCCAGCATTTT. Translated, it gives CASSLANRDDQPQHF.

This clonotype came up many times. The V call is TRBV29-1, the J call TRBJ1-1; no reliable D call. Germline V gene data show CDR1 as SQVTM and CDR2 as ANQGSEA. Between the trimmed V and J ends, which lost 5 bases and 0 bases, there was a span of 10 bases. The length of the CDR3 is 13 residues. The CDR3 is CSVYTELNTEAFF. CDR3 coding DNA: TGCAGCGTTTACACGGAGTTGAACACTGAAGCTTTCTTT.

In this sample, this clonotype turned up many times. This sequence joins TRBV20-1 and TRBJ2-3; D remains unclear. Trimming shortened V by 4 bases and J by 1 base, and 12 bases separated the two germline ends. Germline values: CDR1 DFQATT, CDR2 SNEGSKA (reference sequence). This CDR3 spans 14 amino acids. CDR3 sequence (DNA): TGCAGTGCTACCTTTTGGGGTCGCACAGATACGCAGTATTTT. Its protein product is CSATFWGRTDTQYF.

In its sample, this clonotype was seen many times. The chain has TRBV4-2 and TRBJ1-1; no clear D. V gave up 0 bases and J gave up 7 bases, with 15 bases separating them. Germline-derived CDR1 and CDR2 are LGHNA and YNFKEQ. This CDR3 contains 15 residues. The CDR3 loop reads CASSQDIWGGGEAFF. Written as DNA, the CDR3 is TGTGCCAGCAGCCAAGATATATGGGGAGGTGGTGAAGCTTTCTTT.

This clonotype has ten or more counts. The chain joins TRBV20-1 to TRBJ1-6; D uncertain. The CDR3 is 17 residues long. Germline values: CDR1 DFQATT, CDR2 SNEGSKA (reference sequence). The V end lost 0 bases, the J end lost 5 bases, and 17 bases lay between the germline ends. The CDR3 nucleotides read TGCAGTGCTAGAGATTCGAAATGGGTTGAGGATAATTCACCCCTCCACTTT. Translation: CSARDSKWVEDNSPLHF.

This clonotype was seen ten or more times. This chain joins TRBV5-5 and TRBJ2-3; D could derive from TRBD1 or TRBD2 (5 bases each). Trimming pared 1 base from V and 2 bases from J, leaving 11 bases between. The CDR3 spans 15 residues. Germline values: CDR1 SGHKS, CDR2 YYEKEE (reference sequence). The CDR3 region is CASSLLDGATDTQYF. The CDR3 DNA reads as TGTGCCAGCAGCTTGCTGGACGGGGCCACAGATACGCAGTATTTT.

In its sample, this clonotype was seen many times. V and J are TRBV3-1 and TRBJ2-2; D uncertain. The CDR3 spans 16 residues. The germline V gene has CDR1 LGHDT and CDR2 YNNKEL (reference sequence). Trimming left V 8 bases short and J 0 bases short, with 16 bases between. The CDR3 nucleotides are TGTGCCAGCGTTCAGTCCGGGCTAGCGAACACCGGGGAGCTGTTTTTT. Its translation: CASVQSGLANTGELFF.

This clonotype came up many times. Written as DNA, the CDR3 is TGTGCCAGCAGCTTAGCCGGACTAAAGGGCGGGCAGTACTTC. It specifies CASSLAGLKGGQYF. This chain uses TRBV7-2 with TRBJ2-7; a weak D match, TRBD2 (6 bases). The ends were cut back, 0 bases at V and 9 bases at J, with 15 bases in the middle. The germline V gene encodes CDR1 SGHTA and CDR2 FQGNSA. The CDR3 length is 14 residues.

This clonotype showed up many times. The gene calls are TRBV20-1 and TRBJ2-3, with D tentatively TRBD2 (6 bases). Trimming took off 3 bases at V and 4 bases at J, with 17 bases between the two ends. Germline V gives CDR1 DFQATT, CDR2 SNEGSKA (reference sequence). CDR3 length equals 15 residues. The chain's CDR3 is CSARAGSSVADTQYF. DNA of the CDR3: TGCAGTGCTAGGGCAGGGTCTAGCGTGGCAGATACGCAGTATTTT.

The V gene is TRBV2, the J gene TRBJ2-2; TRBD1 aligns across 11 bases. CDR3 size: 19 residues. Germline lookup yields CDR1 SNHLY and CDR2 FYNNEI. J lost 1 base, V lost 8 bases, and 15 bases had no gene match. CDR3 amino acids: CASVPGQGANVGNTGELFF. The CDR3 DNA reads as TGTGCCAGCGTCCCCGGACAGGGGGCTAATGTTGGGAACACCGGGGAGCTGTTTTTT.

This clonotype was seen many times. V usage is TRBV15 and J usage is TRBJ2-2; TRBD1 aligns across 8 bases. There are 14 residues in the CDR3. CDR1 LNHNV and CDR2 YYDKDF come from the germline V gene (reference sequence). Losses at the gene ends were 2 bases for V and 5 bases for J; bases not matched to a gene: 1. The CDR3 bases are TGTGCCACCAGCAGAAGGACAGGGACCGGGGAGCTGTTTTTT. It encodes CATSRRTGTGELFF.

This clonotype was counted ten times or more. The rearrangement links TRBV11-2 to TRBJ2-1, with unresolved D. CDR3 length: 15 amino acids. Germline V gene lookup returns CDR1 SGHAT and CDR2 FQNNGV. With 0 bases removed from V and 4 bases from J, the gap between germline ends came to 10 bases. This CDR3 is CASSLDRRLYNEQFF. CDR3 bases: TGTGCCAGCAGCTTAGATAGGCGTCTTTACAATGAGCAGTTCTTC.

This clonotype has a count of ten or more. The V gene is TRBV10-3, the J gene TRBJ2-1; D uncertain. The CDR3 consists of 15 residues. V lost 6 bases to trimming and J lost 0 bases, with 12 bases between them. Germline V lookup: CDR1 ENHRY, CDR2 SYGVKD. CDR3 bases: TGTGCCATCAGGCCGACTGGTCGCTCCTACAATGAGCAGTTCTTC. This encodes CAIRPTGRSYNEQFF.

This clonotype was recorded many times. The V and J genes are TRBV20-1 and TRBJ1-4, with 7 bases aligning to TRBD1. CDR1 is DFQATT and CDR2 is SNEGSKA in the germline V gene (reference sequence). V lost 0 bases and J lost 7; bases outside the gene matches: 5. The CDR3 consists of 14 residues. The CDR3 bases are TGCAGTGCTAGAGATTACAGGGGCGGTGAAAAACTGTTTTTT. Protein product: CSARDYRGGEKLFF.

This clonotype was seen many times. V is TRBV9 and J is TRBJ2-1; the D is unclear. V lost 1 base and J 0 bases, leaving 8 bases between the germline ends. The germline CDR1 and CDR2 sequences are SGDLS and YYNGEE. The CDR3 consists of 15 residues. The DNA for the CDR3 is TGTGCCAGCAGCGTATCTGGGATCTCCTACAATGAGCAGTTCTTC. This sequence encodes CASSVSGISYNEQFF.

This clonotype has a count of ten or more. The chain recombines TRBV7-2 with TRBJ2-7; D not certain. Germline loops: CDR1 SGHTA, CDR2 FQGNSA. The CDR3 has 11 amino acids. The V end was cut by 5 bases, the J end by 3 bases, with 5 bases between. The CDR3 spells CASSRSYEQYF. The CDR3 nucleotides read TGTGCCAGCAGCCGAAGCTACGAGCAGTACTTC.

This clonotype was counted ten times or more. V is TRBV5-1 and J is TRBJ2-2; TRBD1 or TRBD2 may be the D gene (5 bases each). The V gene lost 4 bases and the J gene lost 6 bases, with 16 bases spanning the gap. From germline, CDR1 is SGHRS and CDR2 YFSETQ. This CDR3 has 15 residues. The CDR3 DNA reads TGCGCCAGCAGCCCCCAGGGCAAGGGAGCCGGGGAGCTGTTTTTT. The encoded protein is CASSPQGKGAGELFF.

Many counts were recorded for this clonotype. The chain is built from TRBV5-1 and TRBJ2-2; 10 nucleotides agree with TRBD2. This CDR3 contains 18 residues. Germline V gene data show CDR1 as SGHRS and CDR2 as YFSETQ. V lost 0 bases and J lost 2; bases outside the gene matches: 7. DNA for the CDR3: TGCGCCAGCAGCTTGGCCCGCGCTAGCGGGGGTAACACCGGGGAGCTGTTTTTT. Its translation: CASSLARASGGNTGELFF. Combining the CDR3 with reference TRBV5-1 and TRBJ2-2 gives the whole variable domain KAGVTQTPRYLIKTRGQQVTLSCSPISGHRSVSWYQQTPGQGLQFLFEYFSETQRNKGNFPGRFSGRQFSNSRSEMNVSTLELGDSALYLCASSLARASGGNTGELFFGEGSRLTVL.